The 3 T cell receptor beta chains below all came from one sample that was sequenced in a study of blood T cell repertoires in COVID-19. Libraries were prepared by immunoSEQ multiplex PCR; TCRdb keeps only in-frame clonotypes and omits some of them. The sample has about 62,000 clones; roughly 89% are singletons. Sample: peripheral blood. These receptors originate from a woman older than 75 with acute or convalescent COVID-19.

The chain combines TRBV5-1 with TRBJ2-1, with 8 bases fitting TRBD2. The CDR3 runs to 15 residues. V was clipped by 3 bases and J by 7 bases; unmatched bases: 9. Germline assignment: CDR1 SGHRS and CDR2 YFSETQ. The CDR3 region has the DNA TGCGCCAGCAGCTCTGAAGCGGGAGTCCAAAATGAGCAGTTCTTC. Translated: CASSSEAGVQNEQFF.

V is TRBV12-3 or TRBV12-4 and J is TRBJ1-2; maybe TRBD1 (5 bases). The CDR3 totals 13 residues. Trimming left V 6 bases short and J 0 bases short, with 8 bases between. The chain's CDR3 is CASSPGANYGYTF. Here the CDR3 DNA reads TGTGCCAGCAGCCCGGGGGCTAACTATGGCTACACCTTC.

The gene calls are TRBV7-2 and TRBJ1-2, with D possibly matching TRBD1 (5 bases). Deletions cut 1 base from V and 7 bases from J, with 13 bases between. Germline CDR1 reads SGHTA; CDR2 reads FQGNSA. The length of the CDR3 is 14 residues. CDR3 nucleotides: TGTGCCAGCAGCTTAGTTGGCAGGGAACGTGGCTACACCTTC. Translating it yields CASSLVGRERGYTF.